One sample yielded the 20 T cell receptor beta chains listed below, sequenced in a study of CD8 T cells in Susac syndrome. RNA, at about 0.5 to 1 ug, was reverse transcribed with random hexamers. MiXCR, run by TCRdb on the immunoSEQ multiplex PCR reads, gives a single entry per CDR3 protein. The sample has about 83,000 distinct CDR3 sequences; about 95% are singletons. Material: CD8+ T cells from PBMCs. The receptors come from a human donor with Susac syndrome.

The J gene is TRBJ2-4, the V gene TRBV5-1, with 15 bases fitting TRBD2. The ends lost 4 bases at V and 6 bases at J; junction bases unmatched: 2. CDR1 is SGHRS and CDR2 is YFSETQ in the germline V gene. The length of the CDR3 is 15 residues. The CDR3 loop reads CASSMGLAGGNIQYF. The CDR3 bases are TGCGCCAGCAGCATGGGACTAGCGGGAGGAAACATTCAGTACTTC.

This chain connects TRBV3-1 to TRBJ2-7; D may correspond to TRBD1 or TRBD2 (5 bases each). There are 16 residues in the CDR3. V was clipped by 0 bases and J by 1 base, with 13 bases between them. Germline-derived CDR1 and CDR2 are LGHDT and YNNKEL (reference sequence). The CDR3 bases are TGTGCCAGCAGCCAAGATCGGGGTAGGGGATCCTACGAGCAGTACTTC. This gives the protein CASSQDRGRGSYEQYF.

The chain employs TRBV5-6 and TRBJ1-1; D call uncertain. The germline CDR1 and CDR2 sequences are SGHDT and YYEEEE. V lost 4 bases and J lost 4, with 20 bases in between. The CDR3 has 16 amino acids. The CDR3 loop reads CASSPQSRGMGTEAFF. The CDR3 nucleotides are TGTGCCAGCAGCCCACAATCCCGGGGAATGGGCACTGAAGCTTTCTTT.

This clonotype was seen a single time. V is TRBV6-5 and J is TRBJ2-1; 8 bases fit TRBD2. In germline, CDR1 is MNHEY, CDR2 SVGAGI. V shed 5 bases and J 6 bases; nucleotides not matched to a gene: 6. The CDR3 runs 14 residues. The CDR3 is CASSPGTRSNEQFF. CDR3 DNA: TGTGCCAGCAGTCCCGGGACTAGGTCCAATGAGCAGTTCTTC.

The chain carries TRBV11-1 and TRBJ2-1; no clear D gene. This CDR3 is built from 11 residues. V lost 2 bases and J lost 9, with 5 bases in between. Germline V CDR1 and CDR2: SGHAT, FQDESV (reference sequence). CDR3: CASSLIGEQFF. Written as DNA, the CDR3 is TGTGCCAGCAGCTTAATCGGTGAGCAGTTCTTC.

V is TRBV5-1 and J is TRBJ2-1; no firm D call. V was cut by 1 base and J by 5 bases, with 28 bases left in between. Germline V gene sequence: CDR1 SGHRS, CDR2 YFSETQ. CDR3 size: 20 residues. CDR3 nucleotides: TGCGCCAGCAGCTTGAACGGGCCCCGCCGACTGGTCCGGACCGACAATGAGCAGTTCTTC. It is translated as CASSLNGPRRLVRTDNEQFF.

This chain's CDR3 is CASSQSHSNQPQHF. The DNA for the CDR3 is TGTGCCAGCAGCCAGAGCCATAGCAATCAGCCCCAGCATTTT. The V gene is TRBV6-5, the J gene TRBJ1-5; D remains unclear. Trimming stripped 6 bases from V and 0 bases from J, with 9 bases between. Germline loops: CDR1 MNHEY, CDR2 SVGAGI. The CDR3 loop spans 14 amino acids.

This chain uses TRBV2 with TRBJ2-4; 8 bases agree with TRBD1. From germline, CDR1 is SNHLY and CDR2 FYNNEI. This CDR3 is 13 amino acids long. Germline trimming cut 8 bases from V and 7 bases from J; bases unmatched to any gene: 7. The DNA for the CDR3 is TGTGCCAGCTCCGGACAGGGTGGGAACATTCAGTACTTC. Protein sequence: CASSGQGGNIQYF.

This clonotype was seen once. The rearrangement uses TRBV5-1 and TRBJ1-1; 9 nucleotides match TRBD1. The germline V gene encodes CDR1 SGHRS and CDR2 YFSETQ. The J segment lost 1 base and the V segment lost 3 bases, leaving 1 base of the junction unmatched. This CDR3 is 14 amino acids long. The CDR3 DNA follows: TGCGCCAGCAGCTCGACAGGGGGGAACACTGAAGCTTTCTTT. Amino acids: CASSSTGGNTEAFF.

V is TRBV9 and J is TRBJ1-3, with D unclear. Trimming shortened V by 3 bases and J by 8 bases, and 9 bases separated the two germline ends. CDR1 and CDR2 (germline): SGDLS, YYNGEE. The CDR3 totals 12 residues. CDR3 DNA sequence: TGTGCCAGCAGCGGAGAGGGAGACACCATATATTTT. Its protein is CASSGEGDTIYF.

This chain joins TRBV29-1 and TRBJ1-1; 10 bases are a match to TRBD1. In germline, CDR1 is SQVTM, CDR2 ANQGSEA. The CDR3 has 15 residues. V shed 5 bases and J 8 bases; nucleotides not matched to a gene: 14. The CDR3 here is CSVRLWDRGAQEAFF. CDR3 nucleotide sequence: TGCAGCGTTCGTCTCTGGGACAGGGGAGCCCAAGAAGCTTTCTTT.

The CDR3 region has the DNA TGTGCCAGCAGCTTAGTGGCGGGGGGGCCTGACAATGAGCAGTTCTTC. Residues: CASSLVAGGPDNEQFF. The chain recombines TRBV7-9 with TRBJ2-1; TRBD2 matches 9 bases. CDR1 is SEHNR and CDR2 is FQNEAQ in the germline V gene (reference sequence). CDR3 length: 16 residues. The ends lost 1 base at V and 5 bases at J; junction bases unmatched: 6. The variable domain in full, with the rest retrieved from reference TRBV7-9 and TRBJ2-1, is DTGVSQNPRHKITKRGQNVTFRCDPISEHNRLYWYRQTLGQGPEFLTYFQNEAQLEKSRLLSDRFSAERPKGSFSTLEIQRTEQGDSAMYLCASSLVAGGPDNEQFFGPGTRLTVL.

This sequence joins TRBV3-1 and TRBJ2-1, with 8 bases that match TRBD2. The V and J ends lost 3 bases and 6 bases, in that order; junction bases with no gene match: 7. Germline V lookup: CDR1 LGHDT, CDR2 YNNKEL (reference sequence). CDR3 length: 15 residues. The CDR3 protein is CASSQPGLVGNEQFF. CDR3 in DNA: TGTGCCAGCAGCCAGCCGGGACTAGTGGGCAATGAGCAGTTCTTC.

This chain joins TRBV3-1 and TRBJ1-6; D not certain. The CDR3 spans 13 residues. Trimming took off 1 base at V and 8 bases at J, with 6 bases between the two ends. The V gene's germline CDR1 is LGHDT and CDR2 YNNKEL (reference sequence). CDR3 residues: CASSQGGDSPLHF. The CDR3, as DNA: TGTGCCAGCAGCCAAGGGGGTGATTCACCCCTCCACTTT.

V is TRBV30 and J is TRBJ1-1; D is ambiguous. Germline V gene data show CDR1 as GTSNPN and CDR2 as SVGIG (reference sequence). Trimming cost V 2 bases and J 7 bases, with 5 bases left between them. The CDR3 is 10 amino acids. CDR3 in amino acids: CAWSIIEAFF. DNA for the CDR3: TGTGCCTGGAGTATCATTGAAGCTTTCTTT.

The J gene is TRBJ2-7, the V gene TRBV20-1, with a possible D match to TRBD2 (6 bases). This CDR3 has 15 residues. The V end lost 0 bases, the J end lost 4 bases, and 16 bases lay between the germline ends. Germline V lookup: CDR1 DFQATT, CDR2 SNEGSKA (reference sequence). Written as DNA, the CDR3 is TGCAGTGCTAGAGATCGGGAGCACGGACGGTACGAGCAGTACTTC. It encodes CSARDREHGRYEQYF.

The DNA for the CDR3 is TGTGCCAGCACTGGCAGCGGGGAGCTGTTTTTT. Residues: CASTGSGELFF. The rearrangement uses TRBV27 and TRBJ2-2; D unresolved. With 7 bases removed from V and 7 bases from J, the gap between germline ends came to 7 bases. The length of the CDR3 is 11 residues. Germline values: CDR1 MNHEY, CDR2 SMNVEV (reference sequence).

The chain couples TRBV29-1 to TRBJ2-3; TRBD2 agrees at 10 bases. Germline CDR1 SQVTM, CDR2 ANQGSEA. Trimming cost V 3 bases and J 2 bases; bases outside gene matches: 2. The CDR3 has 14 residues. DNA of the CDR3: TGCAGCGTTGAGAGCGGGGGGGCCACAGATACGCAGTATTTT. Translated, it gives CSVESGGATDTQYF.

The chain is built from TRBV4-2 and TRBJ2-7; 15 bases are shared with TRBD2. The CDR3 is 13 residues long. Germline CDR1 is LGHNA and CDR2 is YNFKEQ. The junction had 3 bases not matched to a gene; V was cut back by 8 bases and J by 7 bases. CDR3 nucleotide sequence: TGTGCCAGCGGGGGACTAGCGGGAGGAGAGCAGTACTTC. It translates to CASGGLAGGEQYF.

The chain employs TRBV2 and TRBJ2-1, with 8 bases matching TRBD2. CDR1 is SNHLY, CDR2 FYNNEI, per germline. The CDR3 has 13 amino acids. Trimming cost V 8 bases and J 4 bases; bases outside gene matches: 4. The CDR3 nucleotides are TGTGCCAGCGAGGTAGCGGGGTACAATGAGCAGTTCTTC. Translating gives CASEVAGYNEQFF.